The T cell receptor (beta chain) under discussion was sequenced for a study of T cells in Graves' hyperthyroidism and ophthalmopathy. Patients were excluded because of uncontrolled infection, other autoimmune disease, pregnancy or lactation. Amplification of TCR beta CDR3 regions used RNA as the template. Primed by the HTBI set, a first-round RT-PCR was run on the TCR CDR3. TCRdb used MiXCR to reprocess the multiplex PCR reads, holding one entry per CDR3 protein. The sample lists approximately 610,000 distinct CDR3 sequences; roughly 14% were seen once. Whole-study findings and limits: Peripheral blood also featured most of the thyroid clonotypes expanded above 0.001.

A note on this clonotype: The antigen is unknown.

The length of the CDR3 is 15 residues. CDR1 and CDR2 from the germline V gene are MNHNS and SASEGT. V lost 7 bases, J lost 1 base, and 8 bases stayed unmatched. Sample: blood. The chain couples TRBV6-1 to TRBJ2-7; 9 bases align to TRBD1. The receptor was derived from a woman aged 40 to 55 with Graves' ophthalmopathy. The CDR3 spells CASTNDRGGSYEQYF. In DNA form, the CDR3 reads TGTGCCAGCACCAACGACAGGGGGGGTTCCTACGAGCAGTACTTC.